These T cell receptor beta chains were read from a single sample in a study of T-cell memory formation after mild COVID-19. One entry per CDR3 protein results from TCRdb running MiXCR on the 5' RACE reads. The table records approximately 300,000 distinct CDR3 sequences, approximately 19% of them present only once. The sample consisted of PBMCs or a T cell subset sorted from them (not recorded which). The origin of the receptors is a young man who had mild COVID-19 (a few samples of this study predate the infection). Cell type and time point are not known. Each CDR3 is given with its conserved first and last residue. A D gene is named only where the DNA matches it firmly. The size of a clone is reported for some rows only, either as once, few or many, or as a class for expanded clones.

CDR3: CASSFRFGGAYNEQFF
DNA: TGTGCCAGCAGCTTCCGGTTCGGGGGGGCCTACAATGAGCAGTTCTTC
length: 16
V: TRBV7-2
D: TRBD2
size: few
J: TRBJ2-1

CDR3: CASSLGSSGGSDTQYF
DNA: TGTGCCAGCAGTTTGGGGTCTAGCGGGGGATCAGATACGCAGTATTTT
length: 16
V: TRBV12-3/TRBV12-4
D: TRBD2
size: -
J: TRBJ2-3

CDR3: CASSLDSSLNTEAFF
DNA: TGTGCCAGCAGTCTTGACAGCTCTTTGAACACTGAAGCTTTCTTT
length: 15
V: TRBV27
D: -
size: few
J: TRBJ1-1

CDR3: CASGGQGHSYEQYF
DNA: TGTGCCAGCGGGGGGCAGGGCCACTCCTACGAGCAGTACTTC
length: 14
V: TRBV2
D: -
size: -
J: TRBJ2-7

CDR3: CASSSTGSGTAEAFF
DNA: TGTGCCAGCAGTTCAACAGGGTCGGGTACCGCTGAAGCTTTCTTT
length: 15
V: TRBV28
D: -
size: -
J: TRBJ1-1

CDR3: CASSLEVWTNYGYTF
DNA: TGTGCCAGCAGCTTAGAAGTATGGACTAACTATGGCTACACCTTC
length: 15
V: TRBV7-2
D: -
size: -
J: TRBJ1-2

CDR3: CASSQVDRYNSPLHF
DNA: TGTGCCAGCAGCCAAGTTGATCGCTATAATTCACCCCTCCACTTT
length: 15
V: TRBV4-2
D: -
size: few
J: TRBJ1-6

CDR3: CAISEVADWAAKNIQYF
DNA: TGTGCCATCAGTGAGGTTGCGGATTGGGCGGCCAAAAACATTCAGTACTTC
length: 17
V: TRBV10-3
D: -
size: few
J: TRBJ2-4

CDR3: CASRVTGGPSNQPQHF
DNA: TGTGCCAGCAGGGTGACGGGGGGTCCTAGCAATCAGCCCCAGCATTTT
length: 16
V: TRBV12-3/TRBV12-4
D: -
size: -
J: TRBJ1-5

CDR3: CASSLASGAGGEKLFF
DNA: TGCGCCAGCAGCTTGGCCTCGGGGGCTGGAGGGGAAAAACTGTTTTTT
length: 16
V: TRBV5-1
D: -
size: -
J: TRBJ1-4

CDR3: CASSQGLLAGGPKAKNIQYF
DNA: TGCGCCAGCAGCCAAGGCCTACTAGCGGGGGGGCCTAAAGCCAAAAACATTCAGTACTTC
length: 20
V: TRBV4-1
D: TRBD2
size: few
J: TRBJ2-4

CDR3: CASSYAGDGYTF
DNA: TGCGCCAGCAGCTACGCGGGGGATGGCTACACCTTC
length: 12
V: TRBV5-1
D: -
size: few
J: TRBJ1-2